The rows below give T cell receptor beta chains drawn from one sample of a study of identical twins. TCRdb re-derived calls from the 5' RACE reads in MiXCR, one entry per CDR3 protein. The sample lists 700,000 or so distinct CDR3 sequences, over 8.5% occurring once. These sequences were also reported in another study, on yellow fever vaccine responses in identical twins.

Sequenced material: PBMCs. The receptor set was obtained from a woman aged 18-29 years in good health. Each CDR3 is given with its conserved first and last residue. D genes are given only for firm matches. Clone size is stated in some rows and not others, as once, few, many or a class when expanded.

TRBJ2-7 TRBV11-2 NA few CASSCCLEGYEQYF TGTGCCAGCAGCTGCTGTCTCGAGGGCTACGAGCAGTACTTC
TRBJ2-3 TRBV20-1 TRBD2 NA CSASSRAGGDTQYF TGCAGTGCTAGTTCTAGGGCGGGGGGAGATACGCAGTATTTT
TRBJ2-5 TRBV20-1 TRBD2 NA CSAPTGTSIETQYF TGCAGTGCACCAACCGGGACTAGCATTGAGACCCAGTACTTC
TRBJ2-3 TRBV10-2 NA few CASLNPEGKDTQYF TGCGCCAGCCTTAACCCGGAAGGGAAAGATACGCAGTATTTT
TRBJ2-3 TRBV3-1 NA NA CASSSQLGTQYF TGTGCCAGCAGCTCGCAATTGGGTACGCAGTATTTT
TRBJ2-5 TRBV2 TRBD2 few CASSARTSGETQYF TGTGCCAGCAGTGCCAGGACTAGCGGGGAGACCCAGTACTTC
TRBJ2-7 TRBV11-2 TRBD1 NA CASSPRPGTGDLNEQYF TGTGCCAGCAGCCCCCGTCCCGGGACAGGGGATCTAAACGAGCAGTACTTC
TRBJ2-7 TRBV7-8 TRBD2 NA CASSLVGAGVGGYEQYF TGTGCCAGCAGCTTAGTGGGAGCGGGAGTAGGGGGCTACGAGCAGTACTTC
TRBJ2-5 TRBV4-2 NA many CASSQRGEETQYF TGTGCCAGCAGCCAAAGAGGGGAAGAGACCCAGTACTTC
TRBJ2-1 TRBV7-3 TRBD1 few CASSPVGTGGNVEQFF TGTGCCAGCAGCCCAGTAGGGACAGGGGGGAACGTTGAGCAGTTCTTC
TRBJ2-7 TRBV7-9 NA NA CASSPDILDYEQYF TGTGCCAGCAGCCCGGACATATTGGACTACGAGCAGTACTTC
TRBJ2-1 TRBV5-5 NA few CASSFHLNEQFF TGTGCCAGCAGCTTTCACCTCAATGAGCAGTTCTTC
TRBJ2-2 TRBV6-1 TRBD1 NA CASTQGEWTGELFF TGTGCCAGCACCCAGGGGGAATGGACCGGGGAGCTGTTTTTT
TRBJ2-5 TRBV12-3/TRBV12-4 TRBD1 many CASSQQTGGGTQYF TGTGCCAGCAGTCAACAGACAGGGGGGGGGACCCAGTACTTC
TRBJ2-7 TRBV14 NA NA CASSLRGGGAIYEQYF TGTGCCAGCAGCCTAAGGGGCGGCGGGGCCATTTACGAGCAGTACTTC
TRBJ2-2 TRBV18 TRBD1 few CASSRDRLDTGELFF TGTGCCAGCTCACGGGACAGGTTGGATACCGGGGAGCTGTTTTTT
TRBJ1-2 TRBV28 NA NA CASSRPGANYGYTF TGTGCCAGCAGTCGGCCGGGAGCTAACTATGGCTACACCTTC
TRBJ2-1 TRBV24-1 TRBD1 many CATSEGQSNEQFF TGTGCCACCAGTGAGGGACAGTCCAATGAGCAGTTCTTC
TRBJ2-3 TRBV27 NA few CASSNRWGDTQYF TGTGCCAGCAGTAACCGCTGGGGGGATACGCAGTATTTT
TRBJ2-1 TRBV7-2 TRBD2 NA CASSYSTSGSVNNEQFF TGTGCCAGCAGCTATTCGACTAGCGGGTCCGTAAACAATGAGCAGTTCTTC
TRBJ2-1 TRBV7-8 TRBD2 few CASSLVLLAGVNEQFF TGTGCCAGCAGCTTAGTCTTACTAGCGGGAGTTAATGAGCAGTTCTTC
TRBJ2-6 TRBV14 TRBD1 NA CASSRTGKSSGANVLTF TGTGCCAGCAGCAGGACAGGGAAAAGCTCTGGGGCCAACGTCCTGACTTTC
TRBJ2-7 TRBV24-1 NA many CATSDTGIPYEQYF TGTGCCACCAGTGACACCGGGATTCCCTACGAGCAGTACTTC
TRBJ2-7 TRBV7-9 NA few CASSTDGSYEQYF TGTGCCAGCAGCACAGACGGATCCTACGAGCAGTACTTC
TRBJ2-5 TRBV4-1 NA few CASSSLGGAETQYF TGCGCCAGCAGCAGTCTCGGGGGAGCCGAGACCCAGTACTTC
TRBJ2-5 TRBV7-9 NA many CASSLAVGLQETQYF TGTGCCAGCAGCTTAGCGGTGGGGCTCCAAGAGACCCAGTACTTC
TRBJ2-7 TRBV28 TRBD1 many CASSTWKTGPDGQYF TGTGCCAGCAGTACATGGAAGACAGGGCCGGACGGGCAGTACTTC
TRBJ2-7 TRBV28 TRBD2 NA CASSFPVQGIAGGSLEQYF TGTGCCAGCAGTTTTCCCGTTCAGGGCATTGCGGGAGGCTCTCTCGAGCAGTACTTC
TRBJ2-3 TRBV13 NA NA CASSKGGPSTDTQYF TGTGCCAGCAGTAAGGGGGGGCCGAGCACAGATACGCAGTATTTT
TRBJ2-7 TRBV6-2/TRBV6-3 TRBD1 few CASSKTGLYEQYF TGTGCCAGCAGTAAGACAGGGCTCTACGAGCAGTACTTC
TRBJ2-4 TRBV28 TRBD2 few CASSLFRLAGGPIVQYF TGTGCCAGCAGTTTATTTAGGCTAGCGGGGGGGCCCATCGTTCAGTACTTC
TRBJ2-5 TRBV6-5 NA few CASSYSRTSQETQYF TGTGCCAGCAGTTACTCACGGACGTCGCAAGAGACCCAGTACTTC